This section outlines one T cell receptor (beta chain) sequence together with its context. Its antigen has not been determined. No much larger clone is present one base from it, and per-base qualities are unavailable. TCRbeta CDR3 regions were amplified from genomic DNA by means of the immunoSEQ Assay, a bias-controlled multiplex PCR. The paper's processing steps were these. The number of nucleated cells in each sample was estimated from the amplification of reference gene primers within the assay. To quantify the absolute abundance of each unique TCRbeta CDR3 rearrangement, sequence reads were collapsed and filtered. For each sample, productive Simpson clonality was calculated as the square root of Simpson's diversity index across productive rearrangements. TCRdb took over this immuneACCESS table, retaining in-frame rearrangements with V and J assigned. Such tables are incomplete; in checked studies, under half of the missing clones stem from an unresolved V gene, and the remainder is unexplained. The V and J calls and clone size come from that table; D and trimming were worked out from the DNA. The sample yields approximately 180,000 clones; 80% to 90% were counted once. Of the sample, around 12% falls within the top ten clones.

The source of the sample is a study of blood T cell repertoires in COVID-19 (dated by TCRdb to the early 2020s). Broadly, across the study: The collaborator samples originated in the United States, Italy and Spain and spanned the acute and convalescent phases of COVID-19. The prospective study material was composed of cDNA or gDNA derived from T cells, B-cell-depleted T cells, or PBMCs. Subjects who had been exposed to COVID-19, were actively infected with it, or had recovered from it provided the deeply sampled blood TCRbeta repertoires that made up the dataset. A freely available public database, intended as a resource for researchers studying the immune response to SARS-CoV-2, is where the repertoires were released. The samples were drawn from the first 160 participants of the ongoing ImmuneRACE study and from 1,200 or so subjects provided by 6 global collaborators. Sample metadata almost always included a de-identified subject ID, COVID-19 status, age in years and sex. Where available, HLA class I and class II types were taken from metadata supplied by the sample provider and were not determined by assay-based typing. Overall study outcomes, separate from this receptor: The quantity of clinical and demographic metadata differed by source and by participant and was supplied without curation.

Trimming leaves V shorter by 9 bases and J shorter by 8 bases, with the junction holding 9 bases beyond the gene matches. CDR1 and CDR2, per the germline V gene, are SNHLY and FYNNEI. From its cysteine to its phenylalanine, the CDR3 spans 12 amino acids. Solely the CDR3 DNA is kept, with 36 bases framed from the first base. One collaborating source in Seattle enrolled patients while the patients were actively infected and followed the patients over time throughout the course of disease. The collaborating institutions used their own protocols to collect whole blood in K2EDTA tubes. For TCRbeta analysis, collaborator samples were shipped as frozen whole blood, as isolated PBMCs, or as DNA extracted from either sample type.

Sequencing was carried out using peripheral blood. The TCR comes from a woman older than 75 with COVID-19, enrolled during active disease. The sequence links TRBV2 to TRBJ1-2, with TRBD1 identical over 7 junction bases. The CDR3 is CASSRDSRGYTF. In nucleotide form, the sequence is TGTGCCAGTTCCCGGGACAGTCGGGGCTACACCTTC.